The 8 T cell receptor beta chains given below trace back to one sample, sequenced in a study of blood T cell repertoires in COVID-19 (dated by TCRdb to about 2020). Library preparation used the immunoSEQ multiplex PCR assay. The source is immuneACCESS, and TCRdb retained only in-frame sequences with V and J called. Part of the clones is not carried over; for the studies checked, unresolved V genes explain less than half of this, and the remainder is unexplained. The sample table records fewer than 400,000 clones; 87% of these occur just once. The leading ten clones occupy around 10% of the sample. Sample: PBMCs or T cells enriched from blood (not recorded which). The receptors come from a woman aged 45-60 years who had recovered from COVID-19.

The genes are TRBV5-1 and TRBJ1-5; tentative D call: TRBD1 (6 bases). The CDR3 is 16 amino acids. From germline, CDR1 is SGHRS and CDR2 YFSETQ. Trimming shortened V by 0 bases and J by 6 bases, and 16 bases separated the two germline ends. CDR3 in amino acids: CASSLGSGGAGQPQHF. Here the CDR3 DNA reads TGCGCCAGCAGCTTGGGGAGCGGGGGCGCGGGTCAGCCCCAGCATTTT.

The chain is built from TRBV11-2 and TRBJ2-5, with 8 bases matching TRBD2. This CDR3 has 14 amino acids. The ends lost 5 bases at V and 3 bases at J; junction bases unmatched: 5. Germline values: CDR1 SGHAT, CDR2 FQNNGV. The CDR3 here is CASSISGAKETQYF. In DNA form, the CDR3 reads TGTGCCAGCAGCATTAGCGGGGCGAAAGAGACCCAGTACTTC.

CDR3 in DNA: TGTGCCAGCACCATAACAGGGGGCCACGAGCAGTTCTTC. Its protein product is CASTITGGHEQFF. The V and J genes are TRBV2 and TRBJ2-1; 9 positions agree with TRBD1. The V gene end was trimmed by 7 bases and the J gene end by 10 bases; junction bases not matched to a gene: 8. Germline assignment: CDR1 SNHLY and CDR2 FYNNEI. This CDR3 region has 13 residues.

This clone was detected only once. This chain joins TRBV7-8 and TRBJ2-6, with 9 bases lining up with TRBD1. The V and J ends lost 3 bases and 1 base, in that order; junction bases with no gene match: 1. The CDR3 length is 16 residues. Germline-derived CDR1 and CDR2 are SGHVS and FQNEAQ. CDR3: CASSLGTGSGANVLTF. CDR3 DNA: TGTGCCAGCAGCTTGGGGACAGGGTCTGGGGCCAACGTCCTGACTTTC.

This chain connects TRBV2 to TRBJ1-2, with TRBD1 identical over 9 bases. The ends lost 6 bases at V and 4 bases at J; junction bases unmatched: 6. Germline V CDR1 and CDR2: SNHLY, FYNNEI. The CDR3 is 14 residues long. In nucleotides, the CDR3 is TGTGCCAGCAGGGGGGGACAGGGATCCTATGGCTACACCTTC. Translation: CASRGGQGSYGYTF.

This sequence joins TRBV3-1 (or the pseudogene TRBV3-2) and TRBJ1-4; no clear D gene. The CDR3 has 13 residues. V dropped 0 bases and J dropped 7 bases, with 6 bases sitting between them. Per the germline V gene, CDR1 is LGHDT and CDR2 is YNNKEL (reference sequence). In nucleotides, the CDR3 is TGTGCCAGCAGCCAAGAATCATTTGAAAAACTGTTTTTT. Translated, it gives CASSQESFEKLFF.

In its sample, this clone was seen once. The genes are TRBV5-1 and TRBJ2-2, with TRBD1 matching over 11 bases. There are 15 residues in the CDR3. Germline V gene data show CDR1 as SGHRS and CDR2 as YFSETQ. Trimming at V came to 2 bases and at J to 7 bases, leaving 4 bases not matched to a gene. This CDR3 is CASSFGQGAVGELFF. CDR3 bases: TGCGCCAGCAGCTTTGGACAGGGGGCGGTCGGGGAGCTGTTTTTT.

The chain couples TRBV7-9 to TRBJ1-1; TRBD1 agrees at 7 bases. The CDR3 length is 16 residues. Germline V CDR1 and CDR2: SEHNR, FQNEAQ (reference sequence). After removal of 3 bases from V and 1 base from J, the junction contained 8 bases not matched to a gene. The CDR3 DNA sequence: TGTGCCAGCAGCTTGGGACAGCCAACGCCGAACACTGAAGCTTTCTTT. Translated: CASSLGQPTPNTEAFF.